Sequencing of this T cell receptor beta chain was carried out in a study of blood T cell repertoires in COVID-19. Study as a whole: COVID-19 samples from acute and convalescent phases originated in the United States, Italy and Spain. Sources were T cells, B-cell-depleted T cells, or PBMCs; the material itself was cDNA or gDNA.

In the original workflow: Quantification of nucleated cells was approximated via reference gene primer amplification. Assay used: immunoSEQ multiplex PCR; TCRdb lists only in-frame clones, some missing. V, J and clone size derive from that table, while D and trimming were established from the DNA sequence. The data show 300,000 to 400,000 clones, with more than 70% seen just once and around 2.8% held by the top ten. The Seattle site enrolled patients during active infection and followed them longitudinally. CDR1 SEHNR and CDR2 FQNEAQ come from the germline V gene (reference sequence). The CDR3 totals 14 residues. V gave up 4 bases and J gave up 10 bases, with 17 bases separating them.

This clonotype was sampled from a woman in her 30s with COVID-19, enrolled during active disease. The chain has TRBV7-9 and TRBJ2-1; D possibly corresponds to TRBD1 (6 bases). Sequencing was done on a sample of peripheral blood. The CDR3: CASSSRTALGEQFF. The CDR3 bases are TGTGCCAGCAGCTCCCGGACAGCTTTAGGAGAGCAGTTCTTC.